These T cell receptor beta chains were read from a single sample in a study of Graves' ophthalmopathy and Graves' hyperthyroidism. Via MiXCR, TCRdb re-called the multiplex PCR reads, giving one row per CDR3 protein. Seen here are approximately 1.2 million distinct CDR3 sequences, about 36% observed once, and the top ten hold approximately 12%. Source material: peripheral blood or thyroid tissue (not recorded which). The receptors stem from an adult man with Graves' hyperthyroidism. CDR3s include the opening cysteine and the closing phenylalanine or tryptophan. A D gene is named only where the DNA matches it firmly. Size is omitted from some rows. Given values are once, few, many or a class for expanded clones.

v_call	j_call	clone_size	d_call	cdr3_nt	cdr3_aa
TRBV12-3/TRBV12-4	TRBJ2-2	NA	NA	TGTGCCAGCAGTGCGGACCGGATCCACACCGGGGAGCTGTTTTTT	CASSADRIHTGELFF
TRBV5-5	TRBJ2-3	NA	NA	TGTGCCAGCATCCCCGGGGCAGGGGTCTGGTATTTT	CASIPGAGVWYF
TRBV4-1	TRBJ1-1	few	TRBD1	TGCGCCAGCAGCCAGTGGACAGGGGGCTTTGGAGCTTTCTTT	CASSQWTGGFGAFF
TRBV25-1	TRBJ2-5	many	NA	TGTGCCAGCAGTGAATCAGACGGGGCCCCAGGGCGCCAAGAGACCCAGTACTTC	CASSESDGAPGRQETQYF
TRBV10-1	TRBJ2-7	few	TRBD1	TGCGCCACGTCGACAGGGGTTGAGCAGTACTTC	CATSTGVEQYF
TRBV11-2	TRBJ1-1	many	NA	TGTGCCAGCAGCTTAGAATGGGGGGGGACTGAAGCTTTCTTT	CASSLEWGGTEAFF
TRBV4-2	TRBJ2-2	few	TRBD1	TGTGCCAGCAGCCAAGATCCTACAGGGGGCAGGGTGAACACCGGGGAGCTGTTTTTT	CASSQDPTGGRVNTGELFF
TRBV2	TRBJ1-5	few	TRBD1	TGTGCCAGCAGTGGACAGGGGTGGGTTCAGCCCCAGCATTTT	CASSGQGWVQPQHF
TRBV2	TRBJ1-2	NA	NA	TGTGCCAGCAGCTCCTCTGTGGGCAGGGGCAACTATGGCTACACCTTC	CASSSSVGRGNYGYTF
TRBV20-1	TRBJ2-5	many	TRBD1	TGCAGTGCGGCAGACAGGGGAACAGGGGAGACCCAGTACTTC	CSAADRGTGETQYF
TRBV6-4	TRBJ1-6	many	NA	TGTGCCAGCAGTGACTCGTCCGATTCACCCCTCCACTTT	CASSDSSDSPLHF
TRBV19	TRBJ2-7	many	NA	TGTGCCAGTAGTCGTAAACAGGGTCCCTACGAGCAGTACTTC	CASSRKQGPYEQYF
TRBV2	TRBJ1-5	few	NA	TGTGCCAGCAGGGTAGACACCTATAGCAATCAGCCCCAGCATTTT	CASRVDTYSNQPQHF
TRBV28	TRBJ1-1	few	NA	TGTGCCAGCAGGGTGGGGGGCGGCACTGAAGCTTTCTTT	CASRVGGGTEAFF
TRBV29-1	TRBJ2-5	NA	NA	TGCAGCGTTGAAACTAGGGTAGGGGAGACCCAGTACTTC	CSVETRVGETQYF
TRBV6-5	TRBJ2-7	few	NA	TGTGCCAGCAGTTACCTCGGGGGGGGACAGGCAGATGGGCAGTACTTC	CASSYLGGGQADGQYF
TRBV28	TRBJ1-4	few	TRBD1	TGTGCCAGCAGTTCGAACAGGGGGCTTGAAAAACTGTTTTTT	CASSSNRGLEKLFF
TRBV29-1	TRBJ2-6	NA	NA	TGCAGCGTCGACGGTGGGGCTTTC	CSVDGGAF
TRBV2	TRBJ2-7	NA	NA	TGTGCCAGTACCTGGCTTAGGGCTTCCTACGAGCAGTACTTC	CASTWLRASYEQYF
TRBV12-3/TRBV12-4	TRBJ2-2	once	TRBD2	TGTGCCAGCAATTGGCTGGCGGGAGGGACCGGGGAGCTGTTTTTT	CASNWLAGGTGELFF
TRBV7-9	TRBJ1-2	many	NA	TGTGCCAGCAGCTTTGGGACGGACCGCCTGGGGGGCTACACCTTC	CASSFGTDRLGGYTF
TRBV10-2	TRBJ2-7	once	TRBD2	TGTGCCAGCAGCCTCCGGAGGGGACTAGCACCGTACGAGCAGTACTTC	CASSLRRGLAPYEQYF
TRBV20-1	TRBJ2-5	NA	TRBD2	TGCAGTGGTCTAACCCTACTTACGGGGGGTGGTGAGACCCAGTACTTC	CSGLTLLTGGGETQYF
TRBV10-1	TRBJ1-1	NA	NA	TGCGCCAGCAGCATTCATGTCAGTAATCCTGAAGCTTTCTTT	CASSIHVSNPEAFF
TRBV5-1	TRBJ1-4	NA	NA	TGCGCCAGCAGCCGTACGCAACAACGGGGAGGCACTGAAAAACTGTTTTTT	CASSRTQQRGGTEKLFF
TRBV10-2	TRBJ1-2	NA	TRBD1	TGCGCCAGCGGATCCGGGACAGGGCACTATGGCTACACCTTC	CASGSGTGHYGYTF
TRBV2	TRBJ1-2	NA	NA	TGTGCCAGCAGGACTAGCGGGAAGGCGGCCTATGGCTACACCTTC	CASRTSGKAAYGYTF
TRBV29-1	TRBJ1-1	NA	NA	TGCAGCGTTCGTGAGGGGCTGAACACTGAAGCTTTCTTT	CSVREGLNTEAFF
TRBV20-1	TRBJ2-7	NA	NA	TGCAGTGCTAGAGGTGTTGGAGTATCCCTGGGCGACGAGCAGTACTTC	CSARGVGVSLGDEQYF
TRBV7-6	TRBJ2-2	NA	TRBD1	TGTGCCAGCAGCCACGGTCAGGGGGAGCTGTTCTTC	CASSHGQGELFF
TRBV10-2	TRBJ1-2	few	TRBD1	TGCGCCAGCCACAGGGACAGCTCTAACTATGGCTACACCTTC	CASHRDSSNYGYTF
TRBV19	TRBJ2-2	NA	NA	TGTGCCAGTACCACGACAGGGAGGCTCACCGGGGAGCTGTTCTTT	CASTTTGRLTGELFF
TRBV29-1	TRBJ2-7	NA	TRBD2	TGCAGCGTTGTTGGTAGCGGGAAGGTGCAGTACTTC	CSVVGSGKVQYF
TRBV10-3	TRBJ1-5	few	TRBD1	TGTGCCATCAGTTACGGACAGGGTTTATACCAGCCCCAGCATTTT	CAISYGQGLYQPQHF
TRBV7-8	TRBJ2-7	NA	TRBD1	TGTGCCAGCAGCTTATCCGCGGGACAGGGGTACGAGCAGTACTTC	CASSLSAGQGYEQYF
TRBV7-8	TRBJ2-6	many	TRBD1	TGTGCCAGCAGCCGTCGCAGGGGGCCACCTTTCTGGGCCAACGTCCTGACTTTC	CASSRRRGPPFWANVLTF
TRBV10-3	TRBJ2-3	few	TRBD2	TGTGCCATCAGTTCCCCGACTAGCGGGAGGACAGATACGCAGTATTTT	CAISSPTSGRTDTQYF
TRBV11-2	TRBJ1-1	NA	NA	TGTGCCAGCACCCAACACCTGAACACTGAAGCTTTCTTT	CASTQHLNTEAFF
TRBV4-2	TRBJ1-4	NA	NA	TGTGCCAGCAGCCAAGTTGGCGGGGAAAAACTGTTTTTT	CASSQVGGEKLFF
TRBV29-1	TRBJ2-7	NA	TRBD2	TGCAGCCAATATCGGGGACTAGGATCGAACGAGCAGTACTTC	CSQYRGLGSNEQYF
TRBV7-9	TRBJ2-5	NA	NA	TGTGCCAGCAGCTTAGCGGTTGGGACCGGGGCCGAGACCCAGTACTTC	CASSLAVGTGAETQYF
TRBV13	TRBJ2-7	few	NA	TGTGCCAGCAGCTTACGGGGGTACGAATTCGACGAGCAGTACTTC	CASSLRGYEFDEQYF
TRBV7-9	TRBJ2-7	NA	TRBD1	TGTGCCAGCAGCCACTCCGGACAGGGCTCCTACGAGCAGTACTTC	CASSHSGQGSYEQYF
TRBV5-1	TRBJ1-1	NA	TRBD1	TGCGCCAGCAGCGGAGCCGGGACAGGGGGCACTGAAGCTTTCTTT	CASSGAGTGGTEAFF
TRBV5-6	TRBJ2-5	NA	NA	TGTGCCAGCAGCTTGGCGATGTTGACAGAACCGGGTGAGACCCAGTACTTC	CASSLAMLTEPGETQYF
TRBV20-1	TRBJ2-5	NA	NA	TGCAGTGCTAGCGAGCCGGGAGCTGAGACCCAGTACTTC	CSASEPGAETQYF
TRBV9	TRBJ2-7	many	NA	TGTGCCAGCAGCGTAGCAGCGGCCCCCTCCTACGAGCAGTACTTC	CASSVAAAPSYEQYF
TRBV7-3	TRBJ2-5	NA	NA	TGTGCCAGCAGATCCCGACAGGAGGGTCAAGAGACCCAGTACTTC	CASRSRQEGQETQYF
TRBV9	TRBJ1-4	NA	NA	TGTGCCAGCAGCGTAGGGACAAGTCAAAATGAAAAACTGTTTTTT	CASSVGTSQNEKLFF
TRBV15	TRBJ1-5	few	TRBD1	TGTGCCACCAAGGGGGCTGGGAGCAATCAGCCCCAGCATTTT	CATKGAGSNQPQHF
TRBV2	TRBJ1-1	many	NA	TGTGCCAGCAGTGAGTACAGAGAAGCTTTCTTT	CASSEYREAFF
TRBV18	TRBJ1-5	NA	NA	TGTGCCAGCTCACCAACCGTGGGCAGCAATCAGCCCCAGCATTTT	CASSPTVGSNQPQHF
TRBV12-3/TRBV12-4	TRBJ1-5	many	NA	TGTGCCAGCAGCCCGGTGGCGGGGTGGAATCAGCCCCAGCATTTT	CASSPVAGWNQPQHF
TRBV10-3	TRBJ2-2	many	TRBD2	TGTGCCATCAGTGAGTCGACGGGAGGGCGGACCGGGGAGCTGTTTTTT	CAISESTGGRTGELFF